These T cell receptor beta chains were read from a single sample in a study of shared clonotypes between healthy human individuals. Sequencing was performed with immunoSEQ multiplex PCR; in TCRdb, only in-frame clones are kept and a portion is missing. Of roughly 2 million clones detected, roughly 95% appear once; the ten largest clones hold 0.1% to 0.15%. The sample was naive CD4+ T cells sorted from blood. Every receptor here comes from a man aged 18 to 30 in good health. Both conserved end residues are part of each CDR3. Fields, in order: D gene, clone size, J gene, V gene, CDR3 DNA, CDR3 protein. The D gene is left open where the match is weak. Where a row states a size, it is once, few, many or the class of an expanded clone; other rows omit it.

D: TRBD2; size: NA; J: TRBJ2-3; V: TRBV10-3; DNA: TGTGCCATCAGTGCTTCTAGCGGGAGGGCCCCAGATACGCAGTATTTT; CDR3: CAISASSGRAPDTQYF
D: NA; size: NA; J: TRBJ2-3; V: TRBV5-1; DNA: TGCGCCAGCAGCCTACAGAACACAGATACGCAGTATTTT; CDR3: CASSLQNTDTQYF
D: NA; size: NA; J: TRBJ2-5; V: TRBV6-5; DNA: TGTGCCAGCAGTTACGGGGGGCTAGAGACCCAGTACTTC; CDR3: CASSYGGLETQYF
D: TRBD2; size: NA; J: TRBJ2-7; V: TRBV5-1; DNA: TGCGCCAGCAGCATGGGACTAGCGGGGGCGGAGGAGCAGTACTTC; CDR3: CASSMGLAGAEEQYF
D: TRBD1; size: NA; J: TRBJ1-2; V: TRBV5-1; DNA: TGCGCCAGCAGCTTGGATGGACAGGGTAACTATGGCTACACCTTC; CDR3: CASSLDGQGNYGYTF
D: TRBD2; size: NA; J: TRBJ2-7; V: TRBV4-1; DNA: TGCGCCAGCAGCCACCCGACTAGCGGGAGCTCCTACGAGCAGTACTTC; CDR3: CASSHPTSGSSYEQYF
D: NA; size: NA; J: TRBJ1-4; V: TRBV30; DNA: TGTGCCTGGAGTGTACTGTATGAAAAACTGTTTTTT; CDR3: CAWSVLYEKLFF
D: TRBD1; size: NA; J: TRBJ1-2; V: TRBV19; DNA: TGTGCCAGTAGTATAGAAGGGACAGGGGACTCTGGCTACACCTTC; CDR3: CASSIEGTGDSGYTF
D: TRBD1; size: NA; J: TRBJ2-7; V: TRBV7-2; DNA: TGTGCCAGCAGCTTAACGGGGACAGGACTCTACGAGCAGTACTTC; CDR3: CASSLTGTGLYEQYF
D: TRBD2; size: NA; J: TRBJ2-1; V: TRBV18; DNA: TGTGCCAGCAACGCCGGGACTAGCGTCAATGAGCAGTTCTTC; CDR3: CASNAGTSVNEQFF
D: TRBD2; size: NA; J: TRBJ2-1; V: TRBV5-1; DNA: TGCGCCAGCAGTGATATAGCGGGAGGGCCCAATGAGCAGTTCTTC; CDR3: CASSDIAGGPNEQFF
D: NA; size: NA; J: TRBJ2-7; V: TRBV18; DNA: TGTGCCAGCTCACCAAAGGGCCGCGGGTACGAGCAGTACTTC; CDR3: CASSPKGRGYEQYF
D: TRBD1; size: NA; J: TRBJ2-1; V: TRBV10-3; DNA: TGTGCCATCATGACGGACAGGGGTTTTGACAATGAGCAGTTCTTC; CDR3: CAIMTDRGFDNEQFF
D: TRBD1; size: once; J: TRBJ2-7; V: TRBV30; DNA: TGTGCCTGGAACGTCTGGGCAGGGGGGCAGTACTTC; CDR3: CAWNVWAGGQYF
D: TRBD1; size: NA; J: TRBJ1-5; V: TRBV7-9; DNA: TGTGCCAGCAGCTTAGGGGACAGTCAGCATTTT; CDR3: CASSLGDSQHF
D: NA; size: NA; J: TRBJ2-3; V: TRBV5-4; DNA: TGTGCCAGCAGCCTCAGTAGTGGCAACACAGATACGCAGTATTTT; CDR3: CASSLSSGNTDTQYF
D: NA; size: NA; J: TRBJ1-1; V: TRBV6-6; DNA: TGTGCCAGCAAGTCCGACACTGAAGCTTTCTTT; CDR3: CASKSDTEAFF
D: TRBD1; size: NA; J: TRBJ1-2; V: TRBV7-3; DNA: TGTGCCAGCAGTTCAACAGGGGGTTACGGCTACACCTTC; CDR3: CASSSTGGYGYTF
D: NA; size: NA; J: TRBJ1-1; V: TRBV7-8; DNA: TGTGCCAGCAGCTCCCGCACTGAAGCTTTCTTT; CDR3: CASSSRTEAFF
D: TRBD1; size: NA; J: TRBJ1-4; V: TRBV5-1; DNA: TGCGCCAGCAGCTTTTTGGGGACAGGGGAGGAAAAACTGTTTTTT; CDR3: CASSFLGTGEEKLFF
D: TRBD1; size: NA; J: TRBJ1-2; V: TRBV10-3; DNA: TGTGCCATCAGTGAGGGGGACAGGGGGAATGGCTACACCTTC; CDR3: CAISEGDRGNGYTF
D: NA; size: once; J: TRBJ2-1; V: TRBV6-6; DNA: TGTGCCAGCAGTCAGGGTGCGGGGGCGTACAATGAGCAGTTCTTC; CDR3: CASSQGAGAYNEQFF
D: TRBD1; size: NA; J: TRBJ2-7; V: TRBV10-3; DNA: TGTGCCATCAGCAGCCCGGGACAGGGAACCTACGAGCAGTACTTC; CDR3: CAISSPGQGTYEQYF
D: TRBD2; size: NA; J: TRBJ2-1; V: TRBV4-3; DNA: TGCGCCAGCAGCCAAGATACTAGCGTGGCGAATGAGCAGTTCTTC; CDR3: CASSQDTSVANEQFF
D: TRBD1; size: NA; J: TRBJ1-2; V: TRBV13; DNA: TGTGCCAGCAGCTCAGGACAGGGCTATGGCTACACCTTC; CDR3: CASSSGQGYGYTF
D: TRBD2; size: NA; J: TRBJ2-1; V: TRBV11-2; DNA: TGTGCCAGCAGTTCGGGACTAGCGGGGGTGGTAAATGAGCAGTTCTTC; CDR3: CASSSGLAGVVNEQFF
D: TRBD1; size: NA; J: TRBJ1-1; V: TRBV10-2; DNA: TGCGCCAGCAGGAGTGAACAGGGGGCAATTGAAGCTTTCTTT; CDR3: CASRSEQGAIEAFF
D: NA; size: NA; J: TRBJ1-4; V: TRBV27; DNA: TGTGCCAGCAGCCCTGGACGGAGCGGTGAAAAACTGTTTTTT; CDR3: CASSPGRSGEKLFF
D: NA; size: NA; J: TRBJ2-5; V: TRBV7-2; DNA: TGTGCCAGCAGCTTACACGTCCTGGGGAAAGAGACCCAGTACTTC; CDR3: CASSLHVLGKETQYF
D: NA; size: NA; J: TRBJ1-1; V: TRBV19; DNA: TGTGCCAGTATACGGGGGAGGGACCTGAACACTGAAGCTTTCTTT; CDR3: CASIRGRDLNTEAFF
D: NA; size: NA; J: TRBJ2-7; V: TRBV10-3; DNA: TGTGCCATCAGTGAAGGTCCGGCCACCGCTTACGAGCAGTACTTC; CDR3: CAISEGPATAYEQYF
D: NA; size: NA; J: TRBJ2-6; V: TRBV6-5; DNA: TGTGCCAGCAGTCTGACTGCTACCGGGGCCAACGTCCTGACTTTC; CDR3: CASSLTATGANVLTF
D: TRBD1; size: NA; J: TRBJ1-2; V: TRBV20-1; DNA: TGCAGTGCTACCACAGGGGAAGGCTACACCTTC; CDR3: CSATTGEGYTF
D: NA; size: NA; J: TRBJ1-4; V: TRBV10-3; DNA: TGTGCCATCAGTGAGGCAGGCGGGACTGAAAAACTGTTTTTT; CDR3: CAISEAGGTEKLFF
D: NA; size: once; J: TRBJ2-2; V: TRBV15; DNA: TGTGCCACCGGGCAGGGAAGAAACACCGGGGAGCTGTTTTTT; CDR3: CATGQGRNTGELFF
D: NA; size: NA; J: TRBJ1-1; V: TRBV29-1; DNA: TGCAGCGTTACCCCCTCAAGGGCGAACACTGAAGCTTTCTTT; CDR3: CSVTPSRANTEAFF
D: TRBD2; size: NA; J: TRBJ2-5; V: TRBV11-2; DNA: TGTGCCAGCAGACTAGCGGCTCAAGAGACCCAGTACTTC; CDR3: CASRLAAQETQYF
D: TRBD1; size: NA; J: TRBJ1-6; V: TRBV5-1; DNA: TGCGCCAGCTCCCAGGGACAGGGTCTTTCACCCCTCCACTTT; CDR3: CASSQGQGLSPLHF
D: NA; size: NA; J: TRBJ2-7; V: TRBV10-1; DNA: TGCGCCAGGGCAGGGTCCTACGAGCAGTACTTC; CDR3: CARAGSYEQYF
D: NA; size: NA; J: TRBJ2-7; V: TRBV5-6; DNA: TGTGCCAGCAGCTTGGCCGACGGGCGCAGCGAGCAGTACTTC; CDR3: CASSLADGRSEQYF
D: TRBD1; size: once; J: TRBJ1-1; V: TRBV6-6; DNA: TGTGCCAGCAGTGGACAGGAGATGAACACTGAAGCTTTCTTT; CDR3: CASSGQEMNTEAFF
D: NA; size: once; J: TRBJ2-2; V: TRBV28; DNA: TGTGCCAGCAGGAGCCGGGACCCTCCCGGTCGTAACGGGGAGCTGTTTTTT; CDR3: CASRSRDPPGRNGELFF
D: TRBD1; size: once; J: TRBJ1-4; V: TRBV5-4; DNA: TGTGCCAGCAGCCCGACAGGGCCTAATGAAAAACTGTTTTTT; CDR3: CASSPTGPNEKLFF
D: NA; size: NA; J: TRBJ2-5; V: TRBV5-4; DNA: TGTGCCAGCAGCCGCCGGGAAGAGACCCAGTACTTC; CDR3: CASSRREETQYF
D: NA; size: NA; J: TRBJ1-2; V: TRBV7-9; DNA: TGTGCCAGCAGCTTGGGTTCAACGTATGGCTACACCTTC; CDR3: CASSLGSTYGYTF
D: NA; size: NA; J: TRBJ2-6; V: TRBV5-1; DNA: TGCGCCAGCAGCTTGGAACTGCTCTCTGGGGCCAACGTCCTGACTTTC; CDR3: CASSLELLSGANVLTF
D: TRBD1; size: NA; J: TRBJ1-1; V: TRBV10-3; DNA: TGTGCCATCAGTTATACGGGACAGGGGGTAGGAAGTGAAGCTTTCTTT; CDR3: CAISYTGQGVGSEAFF
D: NA; size: NA; J: TRBJ1-2; V: TRBV28; DNA: TGTGCCAGCAGCCCTATGGGAGGGGGGTATGGCTACACCTTC; CDR3: CASSPMGGGYGYTF